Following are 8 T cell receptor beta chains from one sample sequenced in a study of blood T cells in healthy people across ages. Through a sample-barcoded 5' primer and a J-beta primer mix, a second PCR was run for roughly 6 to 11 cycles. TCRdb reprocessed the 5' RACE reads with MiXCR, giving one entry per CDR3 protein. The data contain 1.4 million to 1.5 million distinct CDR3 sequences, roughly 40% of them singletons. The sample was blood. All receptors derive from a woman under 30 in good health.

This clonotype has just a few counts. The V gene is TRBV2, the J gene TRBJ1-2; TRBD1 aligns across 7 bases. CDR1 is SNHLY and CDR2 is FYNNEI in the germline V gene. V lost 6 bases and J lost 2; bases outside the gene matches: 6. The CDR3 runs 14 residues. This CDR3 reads CASSGQVLNYGYTF. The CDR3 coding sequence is TGTGCCAGCAGCGGACAGGTCCTAAACTATGGCTACACCTTC.

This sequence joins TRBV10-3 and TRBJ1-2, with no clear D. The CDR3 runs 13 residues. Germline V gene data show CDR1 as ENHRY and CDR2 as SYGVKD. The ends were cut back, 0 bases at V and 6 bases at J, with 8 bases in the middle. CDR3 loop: CAISESMPHGYTF. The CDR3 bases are TGTGCCATCAGTGAGTCGATGCCCCATGGCTACACCTTC.

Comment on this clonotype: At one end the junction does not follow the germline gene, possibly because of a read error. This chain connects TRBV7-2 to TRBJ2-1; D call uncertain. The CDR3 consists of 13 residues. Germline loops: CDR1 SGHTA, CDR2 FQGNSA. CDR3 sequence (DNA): TGTGTCAGCAGCTGGGGTATGGCCGATGAGCAGTTCTTC. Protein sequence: CVSSWGMADEQFF. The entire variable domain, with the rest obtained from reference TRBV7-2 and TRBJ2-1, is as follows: GAGVSQSPSNKVTEKGKDVELRCDPISGHTALYWYRQSLGQGLEFLIYFQGNSAPDKSGLPSDRFSAERTGGSVSTLTIQRTQQEDSAVYLCVSSWGMADEQFFGPGTRLTVL.

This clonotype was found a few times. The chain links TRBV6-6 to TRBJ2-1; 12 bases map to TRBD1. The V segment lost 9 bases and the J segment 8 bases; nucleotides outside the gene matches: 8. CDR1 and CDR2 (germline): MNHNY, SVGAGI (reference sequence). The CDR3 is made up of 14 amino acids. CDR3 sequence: CASSRDRGPDEQFF. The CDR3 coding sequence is TGTGCCAGTTCTCGGGACAGGGGGCCGGATGAGCAGTTCTTC.

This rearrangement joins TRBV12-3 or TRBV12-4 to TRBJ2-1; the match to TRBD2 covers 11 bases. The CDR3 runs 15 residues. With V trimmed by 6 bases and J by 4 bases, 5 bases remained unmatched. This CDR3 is CASREGLAAYNEQFF. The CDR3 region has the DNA TGTGCCAGCAGGGAGGGACTAGCGGCTTACAATGAGCAGTTCTTC.

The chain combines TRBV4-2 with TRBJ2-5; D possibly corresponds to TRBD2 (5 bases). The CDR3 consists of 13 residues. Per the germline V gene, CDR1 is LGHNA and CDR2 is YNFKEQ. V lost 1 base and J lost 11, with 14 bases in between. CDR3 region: CASSQGPGSEQYF. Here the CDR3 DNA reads TGTGCCAGCAGCCAAGGTCCGGGGAGTGAGCAGTACTTC.

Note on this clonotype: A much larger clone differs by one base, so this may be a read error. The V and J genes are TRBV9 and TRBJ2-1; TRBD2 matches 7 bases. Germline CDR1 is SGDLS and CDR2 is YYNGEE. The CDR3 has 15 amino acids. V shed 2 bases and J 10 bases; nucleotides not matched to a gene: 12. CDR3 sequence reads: CASSVGGGVSYEQFF. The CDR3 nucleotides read TGTGCCAGCAGCGTGGGTGGGGGGGTATCCTACGAGCAGTTCTTC.

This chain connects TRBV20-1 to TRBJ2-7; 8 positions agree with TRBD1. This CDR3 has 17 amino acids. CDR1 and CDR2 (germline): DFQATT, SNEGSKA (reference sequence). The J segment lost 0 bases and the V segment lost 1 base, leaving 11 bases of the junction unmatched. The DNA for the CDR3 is TGCAGTGCTAGAGTAAGGCAGGGGGCCCACCCCTCCTACGAGCAGTACTTC. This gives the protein CSARVRQGAHPSYEQYF.